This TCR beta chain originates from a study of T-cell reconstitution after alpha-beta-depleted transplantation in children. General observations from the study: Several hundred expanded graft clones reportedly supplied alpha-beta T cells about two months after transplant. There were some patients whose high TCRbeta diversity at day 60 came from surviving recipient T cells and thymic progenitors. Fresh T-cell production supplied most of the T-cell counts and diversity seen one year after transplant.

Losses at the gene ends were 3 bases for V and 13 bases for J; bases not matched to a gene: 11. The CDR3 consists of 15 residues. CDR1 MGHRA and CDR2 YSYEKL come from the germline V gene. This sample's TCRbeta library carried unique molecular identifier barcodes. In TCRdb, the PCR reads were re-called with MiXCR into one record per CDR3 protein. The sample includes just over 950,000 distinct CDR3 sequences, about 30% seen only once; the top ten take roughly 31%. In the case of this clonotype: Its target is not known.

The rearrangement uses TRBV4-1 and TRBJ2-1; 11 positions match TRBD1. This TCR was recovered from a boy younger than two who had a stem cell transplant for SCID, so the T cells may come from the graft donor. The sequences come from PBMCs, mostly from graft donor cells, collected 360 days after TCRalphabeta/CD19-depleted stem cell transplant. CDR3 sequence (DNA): TGCGCCAGCAGCCAGTCCGGCGGGACAGGGGGTAGTCAGTTCTTC. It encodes CASSQSGGTGGSQFF.